This entry lists 16 T cell receptor beta chains sequenced from one sample in a study of T cells in narcolepsy. Generated by immunoSEQ multiplex PCR, the TCRdb table keeps only in-frame clones and is missing some. Altogether about 27,000 clones are present, 75% to 80% being singletons, with the ten largest covering nearly 3.5%. Source material: CD45RA- memory CD4+ T cells from PBMCs. The receptors shown here come from a human donor with narcolepsy.

This rearrangement joins TRBV5-6 to TRBJ2-7; 8 positions agree with TRBD1. The germline gives CDR1 SGHDT, CDR2 YYEEEE. Trimming removed 5 bases from V and 5 bases from J; junction bases left unmatched: 3. The CDR3 totals 12 residues. In DNA, the CDR3 is TGTGCCAGCAGTCCGGGACAGGACGAGCAGTACTTC. Its translation is CASSPGQDEQYF.

The rearrangement joins TRBV7-8 to TRBJ2-3; D is perhaps TRBD2 (5 bases). Trimming left V 5 bases short and J 1 base short, with 19 bases between. CDR3 size: 17 residues. Germline V gene lookup returns CDR1 SGHVS and CDR2 FQNEAQ. The CDR3 region is CASSPDGDEGGTDTQYF. The CDR3 DNA reads TGTGCCAGCAGCCCCGACGGGGATGAGGGCGGCACAGATACGCAGTATTTT.

The gene calls are TRBV7-9 and TRBJ1-6, with D possibly being TRBD1 (6 bases). Germline V gene data show CDR1 as SEHNR and CDR2 as FQNEAQ (reference sequence). Trimming shortened V by 4 bases and J by 3 bases, and 7 bases separated the two germline ends. The CDR3 has 14 amino acids. This CDR3 is CASSSQGYNSPLHF. CDR3 sequence (DNA): TGTGCCAGCAGCTCACAGGGCTATAATTCACCCCTCCACTTT.

The chain couples TRBV11-3 to TRBJ2-3, with 11 positions matching TRBD2. Germline values: CDR1 SGHNT, CDR2 YENEEA. The CDR3 is 16 amino acids. Trimming took 5 bases from V and 3 from J; bases not matched to a gene: 7. CDR3 sequence (DNA): TGTGCCAGCAGCGCCCGGACTAGCGGGCAAACAGATACGCAGTATTTT. Translating gives CASSARTSGQTDTQYF.

Worth noting for this clone: This CDR3 fails to terminate in the conserved phenylalanine or tryptophan, so it likely reflects a read error. This chain links TRBV14 with TRBJ1-5, with a possible D match to TRBD1 (6 bases). The CDR3 runs to 14 residues. V gave up 2 bases and J gave up 5 bases, with 10 bases separating them. Germline lookup yields CDR1 SGHDN and CDR2 FVKESK. CDR3 protein: CASSQSAGDQPQHL. DNA for the CDR3: TGTGCCAGCAGCCAATCGGCAGGGGATCAGCCCCAGCATCTT.

This chain connects TRBV27 to TRBJ2-3; 12 bases match TRBD2. Germline CDR1 is MNHEY and CDR2 is SMNVEV (reference sequence). V trimming: 4 bases; J trimming: 7 bases; junction bases outside the gene matches: 3. The CDR3 spans 14 residues. CDR3 region: CASSWGLAGNTQYF. CDR3 bases: TGTGCCAGCAGTTGGGGACTAGCGGGTAATACGCAGTATTTT.

V usage is TRBV27 and J usage is TRBJ2-7, with 7 bases that match TRBD1. The V gene end was trimmed by 5 bases and the J gene end by 0 bases; junction bases not matched to a gene: 10. CDR3 length: 16 amino acids. The germline V gene has CDR1 MNHEY and CDR2 SMNVEV (reference sequence). The CDR3 protein is CASSRRSGTASYEQYF. The CDR3 bases are TGTGCCAGCAGTCGTAGGTCCGGGACAGCCTCCTACGAGCAGTACTTC.

J is TRBJ1-6 and V is TRBV7-3; D is possibly TRBD1 (5 bases). The CDR3 sequence is 15 residues long. Trimming left V 3 bases short and J 2 bases short, with 8 bases between. The germline CDR1 and CDR2 sequences are SGHTA and FQGTGA. The CDR3 here is CASSFDSAYNSPLHF. CDR3 bases: TGTGCCAGCAGCTTTGACAGCGCCTATAATTCACCCCTCCACTTT. The full variable domain, with the rest looked up from reference TRBV7-3 and TRBJ1-6, is GAGVSQTPSNKVTEKGKYVELRCDPISGHTALYWYRQSLGQGPEFLIYFQGTGAADDSGLPNDRFFAVRPEGSVSTLKIQRTERGDSAVYLCASSFDSAYNSPLHFGNGTRLTVT.

The table lists this clone with a few counts. The V call is TRBV2, the J call TRBJ1-2, with D unclear. The V gene lost 0 bases and the J gene lost 6 bases, with 8 bases spanning the gap. Germline V gives CDR1 SNHLY, CDR2 FYNNEI. This CDR3 is built from 13 residues. CDR3 nucleotide sequence: TGTGCCAGCAGTGAAGCGCGCGGGCATGGCTACACCTTC. Amino acids: CASSEARGHGYTF.

The chain employs TRBV2 and TRBJ2-5; D perhaps matches TRBD2 (6 bases). The CDR3 consists of 13 residues. Germline-derived CDR1 and CDR2 are SNHLY and FYNNEI. The germline V and J ends were trimmed by 7 bases and 6 bases, with 15 bases remaining between them. The chain's CDR3 is CASNGDFEKTQYF. For the CDR3, the DNA is TGTGCCAGCAACGGGGACTTCGAGAAGACCCAGTACTTC.

The chain uses TRBV9 and TRBJ2-3; possibly TRBD2 for D (6 bases). The CDR3 runs 16 residues. The V and J ends lost 0 bases and 6 bases respectively, with 17 bases between them. The germline V gene encodes CDR1 SGDLS and CDR2 YYNGEE. The CDR3 is CASSVDGSGLKDTQYF. The CDR3 nucleotides are TGTGCCAGCAGCGTAGATGGTAGCGGCCTCAAGGATACGCAGTATTTT.

This clone has only one observation. This chain uses TRBV30 with TRBJ2-2; D is unresolved. The CDR3 is made up of 15 amino acids. Germline values: CDR1 GTSNPN, CDR2 SVGIG (reference sequence). CDR3 DNA sequence: TGTGCTTTTCATCCGTCTAGGATAGGGCGCGGGGAGCTGTTTTTT. It is translated as CAFHPSRIGRGELFF.

The chain carries TRBV7-8 and TRBJ1-3; TRBD1 matches 7 bases. CDR1 and CDR2 (germline): SGHVS, FQNEAQ. The trim removed 5 bases at V and 4 bases at J, leaving 5 bases unmatched. The CDR3 totals 14 residues. In DNA, the CDR3 is TGTGCCAGCAGCCACAGGGGATCCGGAAACACCATATATTTT. This translates into CASSHRGSGNTIYF.

The V call is TRBV2, the J call TRBJ2-7; possible D gene TRBD1, 6 bases. CDR3 length: 13 amino acids. Germline V gene lookup returns CDR1 SNHLY and CDR2 FYNNEI. V shed 1 base and J shed 2 bases, with 6 bases lying between them. Here the CDR3 reads CASSEGTAYEQYF. The CDR3 coding sequence is TGTGCCAGCAGTGAAGGGACAGCCTACGAGCAGTACTTC.

V is TRBV6-5 and J is TRBJ1-1, with D possibly TRBD1 on 6 matching bases. Germline V gene sequence: CDR1 MNHEY, CDR2 SVGAGI. V lost 10 bases, J lost 8 bases, and 23 bases lay in between. This CDR3 contains 14 residues. CDR3 loop: CATTRGDGGSEAFF. The CDR3 coding sequence is TGTGCCACTACGAGGGGGGACGGGGGTTCCGAAGCTTTCTTT.

CDR3 nucleotides: TGTGCCAGCAGTTTCATACGGGGTCGGATAAACACCATATATTTT. This codes for CASSFIRGRINTIYF. V and J are TRBV28 and TRBJ1-3, with D unclear. This CDR3 comprises 15 residues. Germline lookup yields CDR1 MDHEN and CDR2 SYDVKM. Trimming removed 3 bases from V and 6 bases from J, with 15 bases in between.